These 14 T cell receptor beta chains came from one sample sequenced in a study of CD8 T cells in Susac syndrome. RNA amounts of about 0.45 to 1 ug underwent reverse transcription with random hexamers. TCRdb called the immunoSEQ multiplex PCR reads again in MiXCR, with one record for every CDR3 protein. The table includes about 80,000 distinct CDR3 sequences, roughly nine tenths detected once. The sample was CD8+ T cells from PBMCs. The source of these receptors is a human donor with multiple sclerosis.

This chain uses TRBV19 with TRBJ1-2; D unclear. This CDR3 contains 13 residues. V was clipped by 5 bases and J by 5 bases, with 12 bases between them. CDR1 is LNHDA, CDR2 SQIVND, per germline (reference sequence). The DNA of the CDR3 is TGTGCCAGTAGTCAAGGGCAAAAGTATGGCTACACCTTC. Translated: CASSQGQKYGYTF.

The V and J genes are TRBV27 and TRBJ2-2; 7 bases match TRBD2. The germline V gene has CDR1 MNHEY and CDR2 SMNVEV (reference sequence). The CDR3 runs to 17 residues. V shed 2 bases, J shed 4 bases, and the junction held 10 bases outside the gene matches. The CDR3 loop is CASSLISWGEGTGELFF. CDR3 in DNA: TGTGCCAGCAGTTTAATCTCCTGGGGGGAGGGCACCGGGGAGCTGTTTTTT.

The count of this clonotype is one. The chain uses TRBV19 and TRBJ2-3; 12 bases are shared with TRBD2. This CDR3 region has 15 residues. Trimming removed 5 bases from V and 4 bases from J; junction bases left unmatched: 4. Germline V gene sequence: CDR1 LNHDA, CDR2 SQIVND (reference sequence). CDR3 region: CASSLAGGPPDTQYF. The CDR3 nucleotides are TGTGCCAGTAGTCTAGCGGGGGGGCCCCCAGATACGCAGTATTTT. The whole variable domain, remainder taken from reference TRBV19 and TRBJ2-3, is DGGITQSPKYLFRKEGQNVTLSCEQNLNHDAMYWYRQDPGQGLRLIYYSQIVNDFQKGDIAEGYSVSREKKESFPLTVTSAQKNPTAFYLCASSLAGGPPDTQYFGPGTRLTVL.

V gene TRBV9 combines with J gene TRBJ2-3, with a tentative D call TRBD1 (5 bases). The CDR3 covers 14 residues. Germline values: CDR1 SGDLS, CDR2 YYNGEE. The V and J ends lost 0 bases and 3 bases respectively, with 8 bases between them. The CDR3 DNA follows: TGTGCCAGCAGCGTAGGACAGAGAACAGATACGCAGTATTTT. Protein product: CASSVGQRTDTQYF.

The chain links TRBV7-9 to TRBJ1-6; D is unresolved. Germline assignment: CDR1 SEHNR and CDR2 FQNEAQ (reference sequence). There are 12 residues in the CDR3. Trimming cost V 8 bases and J 7 bases, with 9 bases left between them. The CDR3, as DNA: TGTGCCAGCGGGCAGGCGAATTCACCCCTCCACTTT. Translated: CASGQANSPLHF. The entire variable domain, with the rest obtained from reference TRBV7-9 and TRBJ1-6, is as follows: DTGVSQNPRHKITKRGQNVTFRCDPISEHNRLYWYRQTLGQGPEFLTYFQNEAQLEKSRLLSDRFSAERPKGSFSTLEIQRTEQGDSAMYLCASGQANSPLHFGNGTRLTVT.

The chain has TRBV12-5 and TRBJ1-2; tentatively, D is TRBD1 (5 bases). V lost 5 bases, J lost 7 bases, and 14 bases lay in between. The CDR3 is made up of 13 amino acids. The V gene's germline CDR1 is LGHNT and CDR2 FRNRAP. The CDR3 DNA follows: TGTGCTAGTGGTCCCCATGGAGGGGCTGGCTACACCTTC. Translating gives CASGPHGGAGYTF.

Here the CDR3 reads CASSLSRDRGWQYEQYF. For the CDR3, the DNA is TGTGCCAGCAGTTTATCCCGGGACAGGGGGTGGCAGTACGAGCAGTACTTC. The J gene is TRBJ2-7, the V gene TRBV27; 11 bases match TRBD1. CDR3 length equals 17 residues. Germline CDR1 is MNHEY and CDR2 is SMNVEV (reference sequence). V shed 0 bases, J shed 4 bases, and the junction held 8 bases outside the gene matches.

J is TRBJ2-1 and V is TRBV9; D might be TRBD1 (6 bases). The V end lost 3 bases, the J end lost 4 bases, and 14 bases lay between the germline ends. CDR1 is SGDLS and CDR2 is YYNGEE in the germline V gene. The length of the CDR3 is 15 residues. CDR3 sequence (DNA): TGTGCCAGCAGCGGAGGGGGAGTGGGGTACAATGAGCAGTTCTTC. Its protein product is CASSGGGVGYNEQFF.

The chain has TRBV2 and TRBJ1-5; tentative D call: TRBD1 (5 bases). Germline V lookup: CDR1 SNHLY, CDR2 FYNNEI. V lost 7 bases to trimming and J lost 4 bases, with 17 bases between them. The CDR3 is 15 residues long. The CDR3 region is CASTQSGGVNQPQHF. In nucleotides, the CDR3 is TGTGCCAGCACTCAATCCGGAGGGGTTAATCAGCCCCAGCATTTT.

This clonotype was recorded only once. This chain links TRBV7-3 with TRBJ2-2, with D unresolved. With 4 bases removed from V and 4 bases from J, the gap between germline ends came to 13 bases. CDR3 size: 15 residues. Germline loops: CDR1 SGHTA, CDR2 FQGTGA. DNA for the CDR3: TGTGCCAGCAGCTCCGGTGCGGCGTTCACCGGGGAGCTGTTTTTT. Its translation is CASSSGAAFTGELFF.

The CDR3 protein is CASKRGGLVDEQYF. The CDR3, as DNA: TGTGCCAGCAAAAGAGGGGGTCTGGTCGACGAGCAGTACTTC. The gene calls are TRBV6-1 and TRBJ2-7; D possibly corresponds to TRBD1 (6 bases). Germline-derived CDR1 and CDR2 are MNHNS and SASEGT. The V end lost 7 bases, the J end lost 5 bases, and 18 bases lay between the germline ends. The CDR3 covers 14 residues.

This chain's CDR3 is CASSVVVGGRNYGYTF. CDR3 bases: TGTGCCAGCAGCGTAGTGGTGGGGGGGCGTAACTATGGCTACACCTTC. This chain links TRBV9 with TRBJ1-2; a weak D match, TRBD1 (6 bases). CDR1 SGDLS and CDR2 YYNGEE come from the germline V gene. The CDR3 extends over 16 amino acids. V gave up 0 bases and J gave up 1 base, with 13 bases separating them.

The chain uses TRBV28 and TRBJ2-7; TRBD2 matches at 9 bases. Per germline, CDR1 MDHEN and CDR2 SYDVKM. The CDR3 has 15 residues. The ends lost 4 bases at V and 5 bases at J; junction bases unmatched: 9. The CDR3 nucleotides are TGTGCCAGCAGTTCCCTGGCTAGCGGGAAAGACGAGCAGTACTTC. This codes for CASSSLASGKDEQYF.

The chain links TRBV6-1 to TRBJ1-5; a weak D match, TRBD1 (6 bases). V was cut by 8 bases and J by 0 bases, with 14 bases left in between. Looked up from germline, CDR1 is MNHNS and CDR2 is SASEGT. The CDR3 is 15 residues long. CDR3 residues: CASHSQGNSNQPQHF. For the CDR3, the DNA is TGTGCCAGCCACTCACAGGGAAATAGCAATCAGCCCCAGCATTTT.